This TCR beta chain appears in the sequencing data of a study of cytomegalovirus exposure and HLA in healthy donors. Study-wide points: In a later analysis, at a false discovery rate of 0.05, 17,000 or so TCR beta sequences matched HLA alleles.

PCR involved 60 Vbeta and 13 Jbeta primers. TCRdb's table, derived via immunoSEQ multiplex PCR, lists solely in-frame clones and lacks some. The sample gives some 54,000 clones, around 80% of which show up once; about 6.5% is in the top ten. Concerning this clone itself: The antigen remains unidentified. Other DNA sequences within the sample encode an identical CDR3.

CDR3 length: 14 amino acids. V shed 3 bases, J shed 3 bases, and the junction held 5 bases outside the gene matches. CDR1 is SGDLS, CDR2 YYNGEE, per germline. The chain carries TRBV9 and TRBJ1-1, with 7 bases that match TRBD1. The material sequenced was PBMCs. The sequence was collected from a male donor in good health and CMV-seronegative. The CDR3 loop is CASSEGTVYTEAFF. Written as DNA, the CDR3 is TGTGCCAGCAGCGAGGGGACAGTGTACACTGAAGCTTTCTTT.